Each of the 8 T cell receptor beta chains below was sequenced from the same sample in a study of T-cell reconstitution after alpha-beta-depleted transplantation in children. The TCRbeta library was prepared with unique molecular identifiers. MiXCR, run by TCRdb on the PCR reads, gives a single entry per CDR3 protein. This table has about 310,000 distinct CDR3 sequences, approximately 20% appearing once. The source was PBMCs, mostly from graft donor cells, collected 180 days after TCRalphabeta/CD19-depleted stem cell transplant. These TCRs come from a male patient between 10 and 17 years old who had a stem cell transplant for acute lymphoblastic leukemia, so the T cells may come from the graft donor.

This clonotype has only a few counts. The CDR3 sequence: CASSPQPTEYEQYF. The CDR3 nucleotides read TGCGCCAGCAGCCCACAGCCGACAGAGTACGAGCAGTACTTC. V usage is TRBV4-1 and J usage is TRBJ2-7, with D possibly matching TRBD1 (5 bases). CDR3 length: 14 residues. CDR1 MGHRA and CDR2 YSYEKL come from the germline V gene. Trimming shortened V by 4 bases and J by 4 bases, and 14 bases separated the two germline ends.

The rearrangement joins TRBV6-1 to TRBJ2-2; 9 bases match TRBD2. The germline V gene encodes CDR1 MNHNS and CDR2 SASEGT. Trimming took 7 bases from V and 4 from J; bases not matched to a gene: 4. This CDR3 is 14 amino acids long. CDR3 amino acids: CASKSGRFTGELFF. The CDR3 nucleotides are TGTGCCAGCAAGAGCGGGAGGTTCACCGGGGAGCTGTTTTTT.

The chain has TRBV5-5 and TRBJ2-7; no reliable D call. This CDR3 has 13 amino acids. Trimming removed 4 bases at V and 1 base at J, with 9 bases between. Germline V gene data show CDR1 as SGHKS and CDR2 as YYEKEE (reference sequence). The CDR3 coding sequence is TGTGCCAGCAGCGTCCGTTGGTCCTACGAGCAGTACTTC. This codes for CASSVRWSYEQYF.

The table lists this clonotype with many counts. The chain's CDR3 is CASSFLGEQYF. CDR3 bases: TGTGCCAGCAGTTTTTTGGGCGAGCAGTACTTC. The chain joins TRBV12-3 or TRBV12-4 to TRBJ2-7; no clear D. Between the trimmed V and J ends, which lost 3 bases and 6 bases, there was a span of 6 bases. The CDR3 runs to 11 residues.

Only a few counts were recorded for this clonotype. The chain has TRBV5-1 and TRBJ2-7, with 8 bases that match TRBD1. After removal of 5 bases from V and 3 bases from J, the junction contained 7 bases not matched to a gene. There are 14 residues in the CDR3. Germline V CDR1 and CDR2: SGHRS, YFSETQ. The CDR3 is CASRFDRGSYEQYF. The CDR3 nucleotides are TGCGCCAGCAGATTTGACAGGGGAAGCTACGAGCAGTACTTC.

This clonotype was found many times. The CDR3 DNA reads TGCGCCAGCAGCTGGACGGGGAGCACAGATACGCAGTATTTT. Its translation is CASSWTGSTDTQYF. The J gene is TRBJ2-3, the V gene TRBV5-1, with TRBD2 as a possible D gene (5 bases). CDR3 length: 14 residues. CDR1 and CDR2 from the germline V gene are SGHRS and YFSETQ. Trimming cost V 3 bases and J 0 bases, with 8 bases left between them.

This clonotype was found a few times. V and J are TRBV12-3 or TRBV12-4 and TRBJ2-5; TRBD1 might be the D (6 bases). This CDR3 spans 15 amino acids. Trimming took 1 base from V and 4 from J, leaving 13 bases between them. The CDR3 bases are TGTGCCAGCAGTTTAGGGACACAGGGAGCAGAGACCCAGTACTTC. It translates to CASSLGTQGAETQYF.

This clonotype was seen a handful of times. Here the CDR3 reads CASSLSGLPNQPQHF. The CDR3 DNA reads TGCGCCAGCAGCTTGTCGGGGCTGCCCAATCAGCCCCAGCATTTT. The chain is built from TRBV5-1 and TRBJ1-5; tentatively, D is TRBD1 (5 bases). V was shortened by 1 base and J by 3 bases, with 11 bases between the two germline ends. This CDR3 region has 15 residues. The germline CDR1 and CDR2 sequences are SGHRS and YFSETQ. Full variable domain (outside the CDR3, taken from reference TRBV5-1 and TRBJ1-5): KAGVTQTPRYLIKTRGQQVTLSCSPISGHRSVSWYQQTPGQGLQFLFEYFSETQRNKGNFPGRFSGRQFSNSRSEMNVSTLELGDSALYLCASSLSGLPNQPQHFGDGTRLSIL.